Presented here are 20 T cell receptor beta chains from one specimen sequenced in a study of T cell changes during pregnancy in multiple sclerosis. Assay: immunoSEQ multiplex PCR; the TCRdb copy retains only in-frame clones and omits some. The sample consists of about 55,000 clones, roughly 93% of them appearing once. The sequences come from CD8+ T cells from peripheral blood mononuclear cells, collected in the second trimester of pregnancy. The receptors here all came from a female donor with multiple sclerosis, enrolled in a pregnancy study.

This rearrangement joins TRBV4-2 to TRBJ2-3; weak D call: TRBD1 (6 bases). Germline loops: CDR1 LGHNA, CDR2 YNFKEQ. Trimming cost V 3 bases and J 5 bases, with 12 bases left between them. CDR3 length equals 14 residues. CDR3 sequence reads: CASSQGLGGDTQYF. Here the CDR3 DNA reads TGTGCCAGCAGCCAGGGTCTAGGGGGAGATACGCAGTATTTT.

The V gene is TRBV9, the J gene TRBJ2-7, with D perhaps matching TRBD2 (7 bases). Trimming left V 4 bases short and J 1 base short, with 18 bases between. Germline V gene data show CDR1 as SGDLS and CDR2 as YYNGEE. There are 16 residues in the CDR3. The CDR3 DNA reads as TGTGCCAGCAGCCCGGAGGGGGGGGCGCTTTCCTACGAGCAGTACTTC. It is translated as CASSPEGGALSYEQYF. The variable domain in full, completed from reference TRBV9 and TRBJ2-7, reads DSGVTQTPKHLITATGQRVTLRCSPRSGDLSVYWYQQSLDQGLQFLIQYYNGEERAKGNILERFSAQQFPDLHSELNLSSLELGDSALYFCASSPEGGALSYEQYFGPGTRLTVT.

This clone appeared a single time. The chain carries TRBV9 and TRBJ1-2; tentatively, D is TRBD1 (6 bases). Germline CDR1 reads SGDLS; CDR2 reads YYNGEE. V lost 4 bases to trimming and J lost 3 bases, with 19 bases between them. The CDR3 is 16 residues long. Here the CDR3 DNA reads TGTGCCAGCAGCCCCTCGGGGACAACGGAGGACTATGGCTACACCTTC. Translating it yields CASSPSGTTEDYGYTF.

This clone has only one observation. The genes are TRBV27 and TRBJ2-1, with a tentative D call TRBD1 (7 bases). The CDR3 extends over 16 amino acids. V lost 2 bases and J 5 bases, leaving 16 bases between the germline ends. Germline CDR1 and CDR2: MNHEY and SMNVEV (reference sequence). The CDR3 loop reads CASSLGGTALHNEQFF. The CDR3, as DNA: TGTGCCAGCAGTTTAGGCGGGACAGCACTACACAATGAGCAGTTCTTC.

CDR3 region: CASSINRGNEQFF. In DNA form, the CDR3 reads TGTGCCAGTAGTATTAATAGGGGCAATGAGCAGTTCTTC. The rearrangement uses TRBV19 and TRBJ2-1, with a tentative D call TRBD1 (5 bases). The ends were cut back, 3 bases at V and 6 bases at J, with 9 bases in the middle. CDR3 length: 13 amino acids. The germline CDR1 and CDR2 sequences are LNHDA and SQIVND (reference sequence).

The sample holds one count of this clone. The chain is built from TRBV9 and TRBJ2-5; 11 nucleotides line up with TRBD1. With 0 bases clipped from V and 4 bases from J, the junction kept 5 bases outside the gene matches. This CDR3 has 16 amino acids. Germline loops: CDR1 SGDLS, CDR2 YYNGEE. The CDR3 here is CASSVAGGQGGETQYF. CDR3 DNA: TGTGCCAGCAGCGTAGCAGGGGGACAGGGGGGAGAGACCCAGTACTTC.

The chain is built from TRBV4-1 and TRBJ1-2, with D unresolved. The CDR3 runs 14 residues. V was shortened by 0 bases and J by 4 bases, with 9 bases between the two germline ends. In germline, CDR1 is MGHRA, CDR2 YSYEKL. CDR3 coding DNA: TGCGCCAGCAGCCAAGATGACTTAATCTATGGCTACACCTTC. Residues: CASSQDDLIYGYTF.

The CDR3 DNA is TGTGCCAGCAGTTACTCCACACAGGGGTTGAAGAATGAGCAGTTCTTC. Protein: CASSYSTQGLKNEQFF. The chain is built from TRBV6-5 and TRBJ2-1, with 7 positions matching TRBD1. Per germline, CDR1 MNHEY and CDR2 SVGAGI. V trimming: 0 bases; J trimming: 7 bases; junction bases outside the gene matches: 9. The CDR3 sequence is 16 residues long.

The count of this clone is one. The V and J genes are TRBV27 and TRBJ2-1; TRBD1 is a possible D gene (6 bases). The CDR3 runs 15 residues. The V gene lost 6 bases and the J gene lost 7 bases, with 19 bases spanning the gap. Looked up from germline, CDR1 is MNHEY and CDR2 is SMNVEV (reference sequence). CDR3 sequence reads: CASSAHSFGQNEQFF. The CDR3 bases are TGTGCCAGCAGCGCACACTCTTTCGGACAGAATGAGCAGTTCTTC.

This chain links TRBV6-5 with TRBJ1-1; no firm D call. The V gene's germline CDR1 is MNHEY and CDR2 SVGAGI. The CDR3 sequence is 14 residues long. The V end was cut by 7 bases, the J end by 4 bases, with 16 bases between. The CDR3 sequence is CASTLLGGPTEAFF. Written as DNA, the CDR3 is TGTGCCAGCACCCTTCTGGGAGGTCCCACTGAAGCTTTCTTT.

The rearrangement uses TRBV19 and TRBJ1-1; D might be TRBD1 (5 bases). Germline V gene data show CDR1 as LNHDA and CDR2 as SQIVND (reference sequence). The CDR3 has 13 residues. V was shortened by 5 bases and J by 4 bases, with 11 bases between the two germline ends. The CDR3 loop reads CASSRGIVTEAFF. The DNA of the CDR3 is TGTGCCAGTAGTCGGGGGATTGTCACTGAAGCTTTCTTT. The complete variable domain, with remaining parts taken from reference TRBV19 and TRBJ1-1, reads DGGITQSPKYLFRKEGQNVTLSCEQNLNHDAMYWYRQDPGQGLRLIYYSQIVNDFQKGDIAEGYSVSREKKESFPLTVTSAQKNPTAFYLCASSRGIVTEAFFGQGTRLTVV.

CDR3 sequence: CASSQLMQREDEQYF. In DNA, the CDR3 is TGCGCCAGCAGCCAGTTGATGCAGCGGGAGGACGAGCAGTACTTC. The chain has TRBV4-1 and TRBJ2-7, with 9 bases matching TRBD2. V was pared by 3 bases and J by 5 bases, with 8 bases of the junction left unmatched. In germline, CDR1 is MGHRA, CDR2 YSYEKL. CDR3 size: 15 residues.

The CDR3 DNA reads TGTGCCAGCAGCCCCGAGGAGAGGGGGGGAAAACTGTTTTTT. This encodes CASSPEERGGKLFF. The rearrangement joins TRBV7-9 to TRBJ1-4, with D tentatively TRBD1 (6 bases). The V end lost 5 bases, the J end lost 10 bases, and 17 bases lay between the germline ends. This CDR3 is 14 amino acids long. Germline values: CDR1 SEHNR, CDR2 FQNEAQ (reference sequence).

The CDR3 nucleotides read TGTGCCAGCAGTTCCGGGACTAGCGGTTACAATGAGCAGTTCTTC. Protein sequence: CASSSGTSGYNEQFF. The genes are TRBV28 and TRBJ2-1; 11 bases agree with TRBD2. This CDR3 comprises 15 residues. After removal of 4 bases from V and 4 bases from J, the junction contained 3 bases not matched to a gene. Germline V gene sequence: CDR1 MDHEN, CDR2 SYDVKM.

V and J are TRBV6-5 and TRBJ1-3; 9 nucleotides line up with TRBD1. The CDR3 sequence is 15 residues long. Germline assignment: CDR1 MNHEY and CDR2 SVGAGI. The J segment lost 3 bases and the V segment lost 6 bases, leaving 6 bases of the junction unmatched. DNA of the CDR3: TGTGCCAGCAGAACGACAGGGGGAAGTGGAAACACCATATATTTT. It encodes CASRTTGGSGNTIYF.

This sequence joins TRBV28 and TRBJ2-7; D may be TRBD1 (5 bases). The CDR3 is 13 residues long. Germline V lookup: CDR1 MDHEN, CDR2 SYDVKM. Trimming stripped 5 bases from V and 2 bases from J, with 10 bases between. CDR3: CASSLTETYEQYF. The DNA of the CDR3 is TGTGCCAGCAGTCTGACAGAGACCTACGAGCAGTACTTC.

The CDR3 protein is CASSLDAGSGRAYEQYF. DNA of the CDR3: TGTGCCAGCAGTTTAGACGCCGGGAGCGGGAGGGCCTACGAGCAGTACTTC. V usage is TRBV28 and J usage is TRBJ2-7; 10 nucleotides agree with TRBD2. V was pared by 2 bases and J by 2 bases, with 9 bases of the junction left unmatched. Germline V gene lookup returns CDR1 MDHEN and CDR2 SYDVKM. The CDR3 totals 17 residues.

The gene calls are TRBV27 and TRBJ1-1; no definite D call. The V gene's germline CDR1 is MNHEY and CDR2 SMNVEV (reference sequence). Trimming took off 2 bases at V and 0 bases at J, with 7 bases between the two ends. The CDR3 contains 14 residues. The CDR3 DNA is TGTGCCAGCAGTTTAGGGCCTCTGAACACTGAAGCTTTCTTT. Encoded protein: CASSLGPLNTEAFF.

The CDR3 DNA sequence: TGTGCCAGCAGCCCTCCAACTAGCGAAAGTAAAAGCGGCACAGATACGCAGTATTTT. Translated: CASSPPTSESKSGTDTQYF. This chain connects TRBV13 to TRBJ2-3; 7 bases fit TRBD2. Germline values: CDR1 PRHDT, CDR2 FYEKMQ (reference sequence). CDR3 length equals 19 residues. With V trimmed by 5 bases and J by 1 base, 18 bases remained unmatched.

The rearrangement joins TRBV7-6 to TRBJ2-1, with 8 bases lining up with TRBD2. This CDR3 is 18 amino acids long. CDR1 and CDR2 (germline): SGHVS, FNYEAQ. Trimming cost V 5 bases and J 8 bases; bases outside gene matches: 20. Here the CDR3 DNA reads TGTGCCAGCAGCCCTCGGCATCATGCGGGAGGAGCTCGGGATGAGCAGTTCTTC. Translating gives CASSPRHHAGGARDEQFF.